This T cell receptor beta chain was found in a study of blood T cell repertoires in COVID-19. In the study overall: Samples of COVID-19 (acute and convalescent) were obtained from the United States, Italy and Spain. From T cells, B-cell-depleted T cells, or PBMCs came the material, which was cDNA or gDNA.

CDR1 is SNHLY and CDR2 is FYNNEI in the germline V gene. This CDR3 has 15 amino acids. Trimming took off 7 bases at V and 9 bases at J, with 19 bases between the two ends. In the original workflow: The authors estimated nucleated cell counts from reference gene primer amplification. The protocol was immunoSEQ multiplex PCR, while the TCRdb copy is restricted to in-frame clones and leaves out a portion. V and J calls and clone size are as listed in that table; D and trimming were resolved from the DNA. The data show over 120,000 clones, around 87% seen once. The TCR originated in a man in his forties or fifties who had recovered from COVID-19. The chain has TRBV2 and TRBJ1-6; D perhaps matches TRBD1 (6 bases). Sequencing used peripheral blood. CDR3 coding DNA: TGTGCCAGCATGAGGGGGTCCGGTCGACGTTCACCCCTCCACTTT. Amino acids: CASMRGSGRRSPLHF.